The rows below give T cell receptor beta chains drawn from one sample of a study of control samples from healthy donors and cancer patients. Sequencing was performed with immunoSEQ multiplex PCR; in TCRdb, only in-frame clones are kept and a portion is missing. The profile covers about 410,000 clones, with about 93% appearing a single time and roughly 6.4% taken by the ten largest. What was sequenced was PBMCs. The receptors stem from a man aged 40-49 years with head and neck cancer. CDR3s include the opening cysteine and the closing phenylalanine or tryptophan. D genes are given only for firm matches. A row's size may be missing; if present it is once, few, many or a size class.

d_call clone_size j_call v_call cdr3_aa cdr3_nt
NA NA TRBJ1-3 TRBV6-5 CASYGTASGNTIYF TGTGCCAGTTATGGGACGGCCTCTGGAAACACCATATATTTT
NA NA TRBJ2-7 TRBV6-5 CASMMGGEQYF TGTGCCAGCATGATGGGAGGCGAGCAGTACTTC
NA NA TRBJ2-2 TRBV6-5 CASSYAGKIGGELFF TGTGCCAGCAGTTACGCAGGGAAGATCGGCGGGGAGCTGTTTTTT
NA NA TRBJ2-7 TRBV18 CASSSFPGRRNKTYEQYF TGTGCCAGCTCCTCTTTCCCGGGGCGCAGAAATAAAACCTACGAGCAGTACTTC
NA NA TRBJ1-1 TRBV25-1 CASSEYRGQGDTEAFF TGTGCCAGCAGTGAATATAGGGGTCAAGGGGACACTGAAGCTTTCTTT
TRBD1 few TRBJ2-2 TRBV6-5 CASSKGQRNTGELFF TGTGCCAGCAGTAAGGGACAGCGAAACACCGGGGAGCTGTTTTTT
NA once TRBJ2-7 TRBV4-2 CASSQDGGIDEQYF TGTGCCAGCAGCCAAGATGGAGGGATCGACGAGCAGTACTTC
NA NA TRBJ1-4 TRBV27 CASSTGDTSGREKLFF TGTGCCAGCAGTACGGGGGACACCTCGGGGCGAGAAAAACTGTTTTTT
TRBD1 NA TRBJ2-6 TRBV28 CASSLAAGTGSGANVLTF TGTGCCAGCAGTCTAGCGGCCGGGACAGGGTCCGGGGCCAACGTCCTGACTTTC
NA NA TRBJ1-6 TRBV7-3 CASSLLGQGRNSPLHF TGTGCCAGCAGCTTATTAGGGCAGGGGCGGAATTCACCCCTCCACTTT
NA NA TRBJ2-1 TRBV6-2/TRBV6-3 CASSYGTRNEQFF TGTGCCAGCAGTTATGGGACAAGGAATGAGCAGTTCTTC
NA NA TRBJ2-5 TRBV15 CATSRDSGPETQYF TGTGCCACCAGCAGAGATTCAGGGCCCGAGACCCAGTACTTC
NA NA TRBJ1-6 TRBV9 CASSVLSSGDNSPLHF TGTGCCAGCAGCGTACTCAGTTCCGGGGATAATTCACCCCTCCACTTT
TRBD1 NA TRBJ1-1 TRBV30 CAWSGGSEAFF TGTGCCTGGTCAGGGGGCTCTGAAGCTTTCTTT
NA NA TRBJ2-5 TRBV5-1 CASSVARATGETQYF TGCGCCAGCAGCGTGGCGAGGGCGACGGGAGAGACCCAGTACTTC
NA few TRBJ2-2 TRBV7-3 CASSFVPGAANTGELFF TGTGCCAGCAGCTTTGTCCCCGGTGCGGCGAACACCGGGGAGCTGTTTTTT
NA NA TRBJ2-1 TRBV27 CASTNGAGAGEQFF TGTGCCAGCACCAATGGGGCGGGGGCTGGTGAGCAGTTCTTC
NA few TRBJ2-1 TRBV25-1 CASSELSVGLYNEQFF TGTGCCAGCAGTGAATTAAGTGTGGGGCTATACAATGAGCAGTTCTTC
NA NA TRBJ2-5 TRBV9 CASSGGTLFGETQYF TGTGCCAGCAGCGGCGGGACTCTCTTCGGGGAGACCCAGTACTTC
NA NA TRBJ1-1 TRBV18 CASSPLQNTEAFF TGTGCCAGCTCACCACTGCAGAACACTGAAGCTTTCTTT
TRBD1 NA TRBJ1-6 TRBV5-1 CASSLSGTGNNSPLHF TGCGCCAGCAGCTTGTCAGGGACAGGGAACAATTCACCCCTCCACTTT
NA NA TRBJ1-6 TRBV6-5 CASIASRTYNSPLHF TGTGCCAGCATAGCAAGTCGTACCTATAATTCACCCCTCCACTTT
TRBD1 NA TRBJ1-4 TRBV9 CASSRSLGQGNEKLFF TGTGCCAGCAGTCGATCCTTGGGACAGGGAAATGAAAAACTGTTTTTT
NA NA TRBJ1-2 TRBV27 CASSFGGDGYTF TGTGCCAGCAGTTTTGGGGGGGATGGCTACACCTTC
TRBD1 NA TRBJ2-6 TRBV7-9 CASSLTGTGRSGANVLTF TGTGCCAGCAGCCTAACCGGGACAGGGAGATCTGGGGCCAACGTCCTGACTTTC
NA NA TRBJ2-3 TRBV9 CASSVVQSTDTQYF TGTGCCAGCAGCGTAGTTCAAAGCACAGATACGCAGTATTTT